These 24 T cell receptor beta chains share one sample of origin, sequenced in a study of blood T cell repertoires in COVID-19. Sequencing used immunoSEQ multiplex PCR; TCRdb keeps in-frame clones, though not all of them. The sample includes over 200,000 clones, about 90% of them seen just once. Material for sequencing was peripheral blood. These receptor sequences come from a woman aged 55-70 years with acute or convalescent COVID-19.

The chain carries TRBV6-5 and TRBJ2-5, with TRBD1 matching 9 bases. This CDR3 has 16 amino acids. From germline, CDR1 is MNHEY and CDR2 SVGAGI. V trimming: 2 bases; J trimming: 6 bases; junction bases outside the gene matches: 10. CDR3 in amino acids: CASSYPGIQGAKTQYF. The CDR3 DNA follows: TGTGCCAGCAGTTACCCGGGGATACAGGGGGCCAAGACCCAGTACTTC.

V is TRBV28 and J is TRBJ2-2; weak D call: TRBD1 (6 bases). V was cut by 4 bases and J by 3 bases, with 18 bases left in between. CDR3 length: 17 amino acids. Looked up from germline, CDR1 is MDHEN and CDR2 is SYDVKM. The CDR3 nucleotides read TGTGCCAGCAGTTGGGGGCTCGCGGACACCTACACCGGGGAGCTGTTTTTT. Translated, it gives CASSWGLADTYTGELFF.

The chain has TRBV11-2 and TRBJ2-1, with D possibly being TRBD2 (5 bases). The CDR3 spans 14 residues. V was trimmed by 0 bases and J by 9 bases, leaving 12 bases between them. Germline V gene sequence: CDR1 SGHAT, CDR2 FQNNGV. CDR3 coding DNA: TGTGCCAGCAGCTTAGATCCAGCGGTCGGTGAGCAGTTCTTC. Protein product: CASSLDPAVGEQFF.

The chain links TRBV27 to TRBJ1-5; TRBD1 matches 9 bases. J lost 3 bases, V lost 5 bases, and 11 bases had no gene match. This CDR3 is 17 amino acids long. Germline values: CDR1 MNHEY, CDR2 SMNVEV (reference sequence). The CDR3 DNA sequence: TGTGCCAGCAGTCCCATCGGGACAGGGAGCGACAATCAGCCCCAGCATTTT. Its protein is CASSPIGTGSDNQPQHF.

This chain joins TRBV19 and TRBJ2-3, with 9 bases that match TRBD2. The CDR3 loop spans 16 amino acids. CDR1 and CDR2 (germline): LNHDA, SQIVND (reference sequence). V dropped 6 bases and J dropped 0; count of bases not matched to a gene: 7. The CDR3 protein is CASRLRLAASTDTQYF. DNA for the CDR3: TGTGCCAGTAGGCTTCGACTAGCGGCTAGCACAGATACGCAGTATTTT.

The chain combines TRBV24-1 with TRBJ1-5; 8 nucleotides match TRBD1. The germline V gene encodes CDR1 KGHDR and CDR2 SFDVKD. The V segment lost 6 bases and the J segment 4 bases; nucleotides outside the gene matches: 4. The CDR3 is made up of 14 amino acids. The CDR3 here is CATSSGQGNQPQHF. The CDR3 bases are TGTGCCACCAGTTCCGGACAGGGAAATCAGCCCCAGCATTTT.

The V gene is TRBV27, the J gene TRBJ2-6, with 7 bases that match TRBD1. After removal of 2 bases from V and 2 bases from J, the junction contained 9 bases not matched to a gene. The CDR3 is 18 amino acids. Germline lookup yields CDR1 MNHEY and CDR2 SMNVEV (reference sequence). The CDR3 DNA is TGTGCCAGCAGTTTACTGGGACAGCTTATGGCTGGGGCCAACGTCCTGACTTTC. Its translation: CASSLLGQLMAGANVLTF.

This clone has just a few counts. The rearrangement uses TRBV2 and TRBJ1-5; maybe TRBD1 (6 bases). V was shortened by 3 bases and J by 6 bases, with 6 bases between the two germline ends. The CDR3 totals 12 residues. CDR1 SNHLY and CDR2 FYNNEI come from the germline V gene. CDR3 residues: CASSDRGQPQHF. CDR3 DNA sequence: TGTGCCAGCAGTGACAGGGGTCAGCCCCAGCATTTT.

The gene calls are TRBV2 and TRBJ1-2; possible D gene TRBD1, 6 bases. The CDR3 loop spans 15 amino acids. Germline V gene data show CDR1 as SNHLY and CDR2 as FYNNEI. Deletions cut 2 bases from V and 2 bases from J, with 12 bases between. DNA for the CDR3: TGTGCCAGCAGTGAACGGACAGAACCGAACTATGGCTACACCTTC. It is translated as CASSERTEPNYGYTF.

The chain couples TRBV6-5 to TRBJ2-3; TRBD2 aligns across 9 bases. V dropped 5 bases and J dropped 2; count of bases not matched to a gene: 5. CDR3 length equals 15 residues. Germline CDR1 is MNHEY and CDR2 is SVGAGI. The CDR3 bases are TGTGCCAGCAGTACGGGACTAGCTAACACAGATACGCAGTATTTT. Translating it yields CASSTGLANTDTQYF.

The chain couples TRBV4-3 to TRBJ1-5; 9 bases agree with TRBD1. V gave up 0 bases and J gave up 6 bases; unmatched junction bases: 6. This CDR3 has 16 amino acids. From germline, CDR1 is LGHNA and CDR2 YSLEER. Here the CDR3 reads CASSQDTGGARQPQHF. The CDR3 DNA reads as TGCGCCAGCAGCCAAGATACAGGGGGCGCACGTCAGCCCCAGCATTTT.

V and J are TRBV24-1 and TRBJ2-1, with 9 positions matching TRBD1. Germline assignment: CDR1 KGHDR and CDR2 SFDVKD. J gave up 0 bases and V 4 bases, and 3 bases lay outside the gene matches. This CDR3 has 16 residues. CDR3 DNA sequence: TGTGCCACCAGTGACCAGGACAGGGGCTCCTACAATGAGCAGTTCTTC. Its protein product is CATSDQDRGSYNEQFF.

CDR3 in amino acids: CASRYRDRGNYGYTF. CDR3 sequence (DNA): TGTGCCAGCAGATACCGGGACAGGGGGAACTATGGCTACACCTTC. J is TRBJ1-2 and V is TRBV27, with 11 nucleotides matching TRBD1. The germline CDR1 and CDR2 sequences are MNHEY and SMNVEV (reference sequence). This CDR3 has 15 amino acids. V lost 6 bases to trimming and J lost 2 bases; unmatched junction nucleotides: 5.

The V gene is TRBV5-1, the J gene TRBJ1-4; 9 bases fit TRBD1. Germline V gene data show CDR1 as SGHRS and CDR2 as YFSETQ. CDR3 length equals 14 residues. V lost 2 bases to trimming and J lost 6 bases; unmatched junction nucleotides: 2. CDR3 in amino acids: CASSFTGGYEKLFF. The DNA for the CDR3 is TGCGCCAGCAGCTTTACAGGGGGCTATGAAAAACTGTTTTTT.

The CDR3: CASSPRELGYGYTF. CDR3 DNA: TGTGCCAGCAGTCCTCGGGAACTGGGGTATGGCTACACCTTC. J is TRBJ1-2 and V is TRBV28, with D uncertain. Trimming removed 5 bases at V and 5 bases at J, with 15 bases between. CDR3 length equals 14 residues. Germline assignment: CDR1 MDHEN and CDR2 SYDVKM.

The chain couples TRBV7-3 to TRBJ1-2, with D possibly matching TRBD1 (5 bases). Germline assignment: CDR1 SGHTA and CDR2 FQGTGA. This CDR3 comprises 14 residues. Trimming stripped 5 bases from V and 8 bases from J, with 18 bases between. CDR3 sequence reads: CASSPAGGGIGYTF. DNA for the CDR3: TGTGCCAGCAGCCCCGCCGGGGGTGGTATCGGCTACACCTTC.

The table lists this clone with a few counts. The chain carries TRBV7-9 and TRBJ1-1; D is possibly TRBD1 (5 bases). Germline V CDR1 and CDR2: SEHNR, FQNEAQ (reference sequence). There are 16 residues in the CDR3. Deletions cut 2 bases from V and 5 bases from J, with 18 bases between. CDR3: CASSLWVQGPETEAFF. The CDR3, as DNA: TGTGCCAGCAGCTTATGGGTCCAGGGTCCAGAAACTGAAGCTTTCTTT.

The chain has TRBV3-1 (or the pseudogene TRBV3-2) and TRBJ2-1; D possibly corresponds to TRBD2 (6 bases). Germline loops: CDR1 LGHDT, CDR2 YNNKEL (reference sequence). Trimming stripped 4 bases from V and 7 bases from J, with 20 bases between. The CDR3 consists of 16 residues. The CDR3 loop reads CASSPMVGGALNEQFF. Written as DNA, the CDR3 is TGTGCCAGCAGCCCTATGGTGGGCGGGGCCCTAAATGAGCAGTTCTTC.

The rearrangement joins TRBV7-9 to TRBJ2-7; 11 bases are shared with TRBD1. Trimming took 5 bases from V and 3 from J; bases not matched to a gene: 3. The CDR3 is 14 residues long. Germline CDR1 and CDR2: SEHNR and FQNEAQ (reference sequence). The chain's CDR3 is CASSPGTGGYEQYF. In DNA, the CDR3 is TGTGCCAGCAGCCCCGGGACAGGGGGCTACGAGCAGTACTTC.

The chain is built from TRBV7-2 and TRBJ1-2; D call uncertain. The CDR3 has 13 amino acids. Trimming took 1 base from V and 4 from J, leaving 7 bases between them. CDR1 is SGHTA, CDR2 FQGNSA, per germline. For the CDR3, the DNA is TGTGCCAGCAGCTTAGGGCAGCGCTATGGCTACACCTTC. It yields the protein CASSLGQRYGYTF.

The rearrangement uses TRBV11-3 and TRBJ2-1, with a possible D match to TRBD2 (5 bases). The CDR3 is made up of 15 amino acids. CDR1 SGHNT and CDR2 YENEEA come from the germline V gene. V lost 2 bases to trimming and J lost 0 bases, with 8 bases between them. The DNA for the CDR3 is TGTGCCAGCAGCTTAAGAGCGGCCTCCTACAATGAGCAGTTCTTC. Protein: CASSLRAASYNEQFF.

This clone was seen only a few times. The rearrangement joins TRBV5-4 to TRBJ2-1; 10 bases match TRBD1. Germline V CDR1 and CDR2: SGHNT, YYREEE (reference sequence). The junction had 0 bases not matched to a gene; V was cut back by 0 bases and J by 3 bases. This CDR3 is 15 amino acids long. Here the CDR3 reads CASSLGTGGYNEQFF. The CDR3 DNA reads TGTGCCAGCAGCTTGGGGACAGGGGGCTACAATGAGCAGTTCTTC.

V gene TRBV30 combines with J gene TRBJ1-2; 8 nucleotides match TRBD1. This CDR3 has 12 amino acids. CDR1 and CDR2 from the germline V gene are GTSNPN and SVGIG (reference sequence). The ends lost 4 bases at V and 6 bases at J; junction bases unmatched: 4. For the CDR3, the DNA is TGTGCCTGGACCCGGACAGGGAATGGCTACACCTTC. Encoded protein: CAWTRTGNGYTF.

This clone was observed once. The J gene is TRBJ2-7, the V gene TRBV12-3 or TRBV12-4; D unresolved. The CDR3 contains 11 residues. Trimming pared 6 bases from V and 4 bases from J, leaving 7 bases between. The CDR3 bases are TGTGCCAGCAGCTTACAATACGAGCAGTACTTC. Its protein product is CASSLQYEQYF.